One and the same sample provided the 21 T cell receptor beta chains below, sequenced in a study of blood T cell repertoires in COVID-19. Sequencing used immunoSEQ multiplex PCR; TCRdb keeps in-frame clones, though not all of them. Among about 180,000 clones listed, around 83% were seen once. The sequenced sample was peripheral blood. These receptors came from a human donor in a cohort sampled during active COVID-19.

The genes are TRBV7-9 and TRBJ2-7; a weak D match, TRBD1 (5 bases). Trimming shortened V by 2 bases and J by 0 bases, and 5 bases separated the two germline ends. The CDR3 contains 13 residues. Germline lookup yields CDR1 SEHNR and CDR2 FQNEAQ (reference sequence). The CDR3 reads CASSLRGSYEQYF. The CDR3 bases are TGTGCCAGCAGCTTAAGGGGCTCCTACGAGCAGTACTTC.

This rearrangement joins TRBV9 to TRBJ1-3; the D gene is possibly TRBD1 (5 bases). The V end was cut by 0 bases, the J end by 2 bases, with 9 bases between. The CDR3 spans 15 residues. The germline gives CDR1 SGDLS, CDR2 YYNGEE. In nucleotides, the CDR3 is TGTGCCAGCAGCGTAGAGGGGTGGCCTGGAAACACCATATATTTT. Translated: CASSVEGWPGNTIYF.

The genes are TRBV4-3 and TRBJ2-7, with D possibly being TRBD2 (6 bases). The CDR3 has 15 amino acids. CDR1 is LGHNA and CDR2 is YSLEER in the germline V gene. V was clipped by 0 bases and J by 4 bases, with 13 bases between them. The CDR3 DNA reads TGCGCCAGCAGCCAAGATCGGAGGGCCAGATACGAGCAGTACTTC. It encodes CASSQDRRARYEQYF.

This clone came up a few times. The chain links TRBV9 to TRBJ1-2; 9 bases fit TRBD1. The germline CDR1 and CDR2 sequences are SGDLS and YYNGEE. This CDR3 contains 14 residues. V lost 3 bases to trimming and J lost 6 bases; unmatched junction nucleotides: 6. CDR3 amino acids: CASSARTGEDGYTF. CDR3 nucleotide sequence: TGTGCCAGCAGCGCAAGGACAGGGGAGGATGGCTACACCTTC.

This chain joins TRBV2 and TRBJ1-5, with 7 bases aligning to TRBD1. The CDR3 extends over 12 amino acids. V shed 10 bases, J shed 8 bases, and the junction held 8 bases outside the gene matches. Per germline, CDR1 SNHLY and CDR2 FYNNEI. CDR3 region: CATRDSSEPQHF. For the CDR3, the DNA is TGTGCCACCCGGGACAGTTCGGAGCCCCAGCATTTT.

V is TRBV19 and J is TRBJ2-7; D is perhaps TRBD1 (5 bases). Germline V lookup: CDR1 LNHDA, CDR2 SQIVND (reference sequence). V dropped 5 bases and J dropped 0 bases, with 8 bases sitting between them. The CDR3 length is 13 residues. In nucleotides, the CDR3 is TGTGCCAGTAGTGAGGACAACTCCTACGAGCAGTACTTC. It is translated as CASSEDNSYEQYF.

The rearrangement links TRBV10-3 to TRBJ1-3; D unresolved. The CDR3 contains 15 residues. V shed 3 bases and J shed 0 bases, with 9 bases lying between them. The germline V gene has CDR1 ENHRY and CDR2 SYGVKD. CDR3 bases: TGTGCCATCAGTGAAAACGGGATCTCTGGAAACACCATATATTTT. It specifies CAISENGISGNTIYF.

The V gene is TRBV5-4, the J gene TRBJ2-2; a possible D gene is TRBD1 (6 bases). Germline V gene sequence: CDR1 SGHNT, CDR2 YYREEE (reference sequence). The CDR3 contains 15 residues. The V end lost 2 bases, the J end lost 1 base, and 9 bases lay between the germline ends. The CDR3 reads CASSFGTKNTGELFF. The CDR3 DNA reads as TGTGCCAGCAGCTTCGGGACAAAGAACACCGGGGAGCTGTTTTTT.

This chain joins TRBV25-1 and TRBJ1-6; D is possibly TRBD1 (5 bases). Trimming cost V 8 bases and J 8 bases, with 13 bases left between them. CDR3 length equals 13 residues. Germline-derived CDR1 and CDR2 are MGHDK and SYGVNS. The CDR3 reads CASGLQEDSPLHF. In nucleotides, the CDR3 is TGTGCCAGCGGCTTACAGGAAGATTCACCCCTCCACTTT.

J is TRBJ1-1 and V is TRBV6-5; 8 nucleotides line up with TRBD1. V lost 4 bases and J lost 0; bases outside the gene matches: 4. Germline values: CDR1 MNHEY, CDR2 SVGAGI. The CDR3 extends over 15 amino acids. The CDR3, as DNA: TGTGCCAGCAGTTCCAGGGGGCTTATGAACACTGAAGCTTTCTTT. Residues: CASSSRGLMNTEAFF.

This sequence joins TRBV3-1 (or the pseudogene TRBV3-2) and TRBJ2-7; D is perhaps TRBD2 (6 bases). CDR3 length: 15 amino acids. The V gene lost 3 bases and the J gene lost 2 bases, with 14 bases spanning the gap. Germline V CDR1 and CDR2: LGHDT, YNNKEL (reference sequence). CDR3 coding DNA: TGTGCCAGCAGCCAGGCAGGGACTCAAGCCTACGAGCAGTACTTC. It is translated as CASSQAGTQAYEQYF.

The CDR3 sequence: CASSPLRGGPSGNTIYF. The CDR3 coding sequence is TGTGCCAGCAGCCCCCTCCGGGGGGGACCCTCTGGAAACACCATATATTTT. The chain has TRBV3-1 (or the pseudogene TRBV3-2) and TRBJ1-3; TRBD1 is a possible D gene (5 bases). The CDR3 extends over 17 amino acids. The V and J ends lost 4 bases and 0 bases respectively, with 16 bases between them. Per the germline V gene, CDR1 is LGHDT and CDR2 is YNNKEL (reference sequence).

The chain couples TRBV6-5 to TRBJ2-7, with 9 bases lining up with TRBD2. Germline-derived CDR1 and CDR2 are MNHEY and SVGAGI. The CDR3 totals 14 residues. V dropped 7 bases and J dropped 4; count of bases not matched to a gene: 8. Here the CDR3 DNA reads TGTGCCAGCACCAAACTAGCGGGTGTTTACGAGCAGTACTTC. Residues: CASTKLAGVYEQYF.

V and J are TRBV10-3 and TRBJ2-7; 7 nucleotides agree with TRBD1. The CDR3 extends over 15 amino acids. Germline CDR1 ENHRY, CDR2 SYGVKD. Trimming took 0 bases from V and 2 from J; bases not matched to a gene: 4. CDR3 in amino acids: CAISESQGVPYEQYF. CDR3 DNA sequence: TGTGCCATCAGTGAGTCGCAGGGGGTTCCCTACGAGCAGTACTTC.

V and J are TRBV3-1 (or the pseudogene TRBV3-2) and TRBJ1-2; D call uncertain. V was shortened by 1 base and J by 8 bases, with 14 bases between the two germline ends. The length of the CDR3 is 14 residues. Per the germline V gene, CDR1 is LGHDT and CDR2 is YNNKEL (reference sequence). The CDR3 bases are TGTGCCAGCAGCCAAGCAACCGGTGCTCGGGGCTACACCTTC. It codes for CASSQATGARGYTF.

The CDR3 DNA reads as TGTGCCAGCTCACGGGCGGGATGGGAGAGGACTGAAGCTTTCTTT. Amino acids: CASSRAGWERTEAFF. This chain uses TRBV18 with TRBJ1-1; D remains unclear. Trimming stripped 4 bases from V and 5 bases from J, with 17 bases between. CDR1 and CDR2 from the germline V gene are KGHSH and LQKENI. The CDR3 extends over 15 amino acids.

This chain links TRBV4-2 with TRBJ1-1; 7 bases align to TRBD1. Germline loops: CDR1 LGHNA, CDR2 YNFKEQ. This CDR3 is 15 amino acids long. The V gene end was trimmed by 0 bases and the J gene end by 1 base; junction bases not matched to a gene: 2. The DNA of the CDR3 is TGTGCCAGCAGCCAAGATGACAGGGAGAACACTGAAGCTTTCTTT. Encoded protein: CASSQDDRENTEAFF.

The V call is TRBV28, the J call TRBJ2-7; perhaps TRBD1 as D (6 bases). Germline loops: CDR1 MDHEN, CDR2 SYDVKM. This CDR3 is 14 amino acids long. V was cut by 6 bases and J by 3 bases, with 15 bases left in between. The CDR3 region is CASSRVQDSYEQYF. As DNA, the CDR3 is TGTGCCAGCAGCCGAGTACAGGACAGCTACGAGCAGTACTTC.

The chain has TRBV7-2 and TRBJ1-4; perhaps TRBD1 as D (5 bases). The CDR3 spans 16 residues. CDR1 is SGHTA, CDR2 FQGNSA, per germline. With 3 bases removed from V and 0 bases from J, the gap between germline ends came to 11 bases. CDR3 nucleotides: TGTGCCAGCAGCTTCCTCGGGGGAGCAACTAATGAAAAACTGTTTTTT. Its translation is CASSFLGGATNEKLFF.

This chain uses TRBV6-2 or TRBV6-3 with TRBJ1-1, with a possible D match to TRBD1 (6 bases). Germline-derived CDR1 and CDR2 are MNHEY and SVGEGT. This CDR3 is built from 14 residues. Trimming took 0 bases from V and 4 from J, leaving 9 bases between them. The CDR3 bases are TGTGCCAGCAGTTACTCGGGGGCTAGCACTGAAGCTTTCTTT. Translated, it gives CASSYSGASTEAFF.

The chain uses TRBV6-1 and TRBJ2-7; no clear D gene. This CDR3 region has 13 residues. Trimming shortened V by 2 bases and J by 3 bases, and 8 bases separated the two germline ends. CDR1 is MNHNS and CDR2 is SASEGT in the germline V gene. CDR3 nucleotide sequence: TGTGCCAGCAGTGAACGAACTCGCTACGAGCAGTACTTC. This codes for CASSERTRYEQYF.